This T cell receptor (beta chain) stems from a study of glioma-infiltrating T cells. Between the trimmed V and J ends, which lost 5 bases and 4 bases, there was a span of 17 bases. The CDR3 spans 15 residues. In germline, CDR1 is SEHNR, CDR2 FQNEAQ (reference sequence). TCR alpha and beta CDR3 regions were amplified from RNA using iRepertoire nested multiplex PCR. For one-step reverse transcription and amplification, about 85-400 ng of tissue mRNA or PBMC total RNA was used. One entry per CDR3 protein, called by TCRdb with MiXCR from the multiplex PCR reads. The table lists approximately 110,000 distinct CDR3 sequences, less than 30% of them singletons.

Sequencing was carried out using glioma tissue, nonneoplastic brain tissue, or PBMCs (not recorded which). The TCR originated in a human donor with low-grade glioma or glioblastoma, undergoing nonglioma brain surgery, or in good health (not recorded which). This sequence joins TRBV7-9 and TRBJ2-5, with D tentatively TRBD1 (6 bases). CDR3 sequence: CASSVTDGTPETQYF. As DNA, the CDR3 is TGTGCCAGCAGCGTAACGGACGGGACACCAGAGACCCAGTACTTC.